These 18 T cell receptor beta chains were all obtained from the same sample, sequenced in a study of blood T cell repertoires in COVID-19. Assay: immunoSEQ multiplex PCR; the TCRdb copy retains only in-frame clones and omits some. The sample holds about 160,000 clones, roughly 90% seen once. The source material was peripheral blood. The origin of the receptors is a man aged 25 to 40 with COVID-19, enrolled during active disease.

The CDR3 sequence is CASSIARNYGYTF. CDR3 bases: TGTGCCAGTAGTATAGCCAGGAACTATGGCTACACCTTC. The V call is TRBV19, the J call TRBJ1-2, with D uncertain. CDR1 and CDR2 from the germline V gene are LNHDA and SQIVND (reference sequence). V dropped 1 base and J dropped 2 bases, with 5 bases sitting between them. The CDR3 spans 13 residues.

J is TRBJ2-7 and V is TRBV5-4, with 8 nucleotides matching TRBD2. CDR3 length equals 15 residues. The germline V gene encodes CDR1 SGHNT and CDR2 YYREEE (reference sequence). The V segment lost 5 bases and the J segment 2 bases; nucleotides outside the gene matches: 9. In nucleotides, the CDR3 is TGTGCCAGCAGACCCCCGGGCGGGGGGCCCTACGAGCAGTACTTC. Residues: CASRPPGGGPYEQYF.

This chain joins TRBV7-9 and TRBJ2-7, with 14 bases fitting TRBD2. With V trimmed by 2 bases and J by 2 bases, 5 bases remained unmatched. The V gene's germline CDR1 is SEHNR and CDR2 FQNEAQ (reference sequence). This CDR3 is 17 amino acids long. The CDR3 DNA sequence: TGTGCCAGCAGCTTACCTAAGACTAGCGGGGGGGCCTACGAGCAGTACTTC. Its protein product is CASSLPKTSGGAYEQYF.

The chain has TRBV19 and TRBJ2-7; D is perhaps TRBD2 (6 bases). Germline V lookup: CDR1 LNHDA, CDR2 SQIVND (reference sequence). V was trimmed by 3 bases and J by 6 bases, leaving 12 bases between them. There are 13 residues in the CDR3. Here the CDR3 reads CASSIVPGSEQYF. In DNA, the CDR3 is TGTGCCAGTAGTATCGTCCCCGGGAGCGAGCAGTACTTC.

The gene calls are TRBV7-9 and TRBJ1-2; maybe TRBD1 (6 bases). The CDR3 extends over 17 amino acids. Trimming pared 3 bases from V and 4 bases from J, leaving 21 bases between. Germline loops: CDR1 SEHNR, CDR2 FQNEAQ (reference sequence). The CDR3 protein is CASSLSIVDRRSYGYTF. In DNA, the CDR3 is TGTGCCAGCAGCTTGAGTATAGTCGACAGGCGGTCCTATGGCTACACCTTC.

The chain couples TRBV3-1 (or the pseudogene TRBV3-2) to TRBJ1-1, with TRBD1 as a possible D gene (5 bases). Germline V gives CDR1 LGHDT, CDR2 YNNKEL (reference sequence). CDR3 length equals 14 residues. The V end was cut by 2 bases, the J end by 8 bases, with 15 bases between. DNA of the CDR3: TGTGCCAGCAGCCAAATTTCGTGGGGCCCCGAAGCTTTCTTT. Residues: CASSQISWGPEAFF.

The chain links TRBV4-1 to TRBJ2-2; D is perhaps TRBD1 (6 bases). The CDR3 sequence is 16 residues long. The V gene lost 3 bases and the J gene lost 2 bases, with 13 bases spanning the gap. Per the germline V gene, CDR1 is MGHRA and CDR2 is YSYEKL. Here the CDR3 DNA reads TGCGCCAGCAGCCACCCCGGGACATACAACACCGGGGAGCTGTTTTTT. Amino acid sequence: CASSHPGTYNTGELFF.

V and J are TRBV11-1 and TRBJ2-7; 7 bases match TRBD2. Germline assignment: CDR1 SGHAT and CDR2 FQDESV (reference sequence). The CDR3 length is 14 residues. V lost 1 base and J lost 3; bases outside the gene matches: 3. The CDR3 loop is CASSLGGGDYEQYF. The DNA for the CDR3 is TGTGCCAGCAGCTTAGGCGGGGGAGACTACGAGCAGTACTTC.

This clone was seen a single time. Here the CDR3 DNA reads TGTGCCAGCACCGACAGGGGTAATGAAAAACTGTTTTTT. Encoded protein: CASTDRGNEKLFF. The chain employs TRBV6-4 and TRBJ1-4; 8 bases are shared with TRBD1. Germline V gene lookup returns CDR1 MRHNA and CDR2 SNTAGT. Unmatched junction bases numbered 2, after V lost 7 bases and J lost 4 bases. The CDR3 runs 13 residues.

The V call is TRBV14, the J call TRBJ2-3; D gene unclear. CDR1 is SGHDN, CDR2 FVKESK, per germline. V gave up 1 base and J gave up 2 bases, with 4 bases separating them. This CDR3 is 13 amino acids long. DNA of the CDR3: TGTGCCAGCAGCCAAGCTAACACAGATACGCAGTATTTT. This encodes CASSQANTDTQYF.

This sequence joins TRBV5-1 and TRBJ2-3, with D unresolved. Trimming left V 3 bases short and J 3 bases short, with 11 bases between. The CDR3 sequence is 14 residues long. Germline V CDR1 and CDR2: SGHRS, YFSETQ. The CDR3 reads CASSYDTRTDTQYF. The CDR3 DNA reads TGCGCCAGCAGCTACGATACGAGGACAGATACGCAGTATTTT.

CDR3 DNA: TGTGCCAGCAGCTTTTTTGGGGCAGGGGGAAATCAGCCCCAGCATTTT. It is translated as CASSFFGAGGNQPQHF. The J gene is TRBJ1-5, the V gene TRBV7-2; TRBD1 aligns across 7 bases. The CDR3 consists of 16 residues. Unmatched junction bases numbered 9, after V lost 3 bases and J lost 4 bases. CDR1 and CDR2 from the germline V gene are SGHTA and FQGNSA.

The rearrangement links TRBV7-9 to TRBJ2-7, with TRBD2 matching over 15 bases. The CDR3 length is 18 residues. J lost 5 bases, V lost 4 bases, and 12 bases had no gene match. Germline V gene sequence: CDR1 SEHNR, CDR2 FQNEAQ (reference sequence). The CDR3 DNA reads TGTGCCAGCAGCTCCACATCCGGGACTAGCGGGGGGCCTCACGAGCAGTACTTC. It is translated as CASSSTSGTSGGPHEQYF.

The rearrangement links TRBV9 to TRBJ2-7; D may be TRBD2 (7 bases). Germline CDR1 is SGDLS and CDR2 is YYNGEE. V gave up 0 bases and J gave up 4 bases, with 14 bases separating them. The CDR3 consists of 15 residues. CDR3 sequence reads: CASSVDGGRGYEQYF. The CDR3, as DNA: TGTGCCAGCAGCGTAGACGGGGGGCGCGGGTACGAGCAGTACTTC.

The V call is TRBV18, the J call TRBJ2-2, with D possibly being TRBD2 (6 bases). This CDR3 comprises 17 residues. The ends were cut back, 0 bases at V and 2 bases at J, with 13 bases in the middle. Germline V lookup: CDR1 KGHSH, CDR2 LQKENI. The CDR3 DNA follows: TGTGCCAGCTCACCACCTGGAGGGGCCGGTAACACCGGGGAGCTGTTTTTT. It codes for CASSPPGGAGNTGELFF.

The gene calls are TRBV12-3 or TRBV12-4 and TRBJ2-7, with D tentatively TRBD1 (5 bases). The length of the CDR3 is 13 residues. The ends were cut back, 3 bases at V and 3 bases at J, with 9 bases in the middle. CDR3 region: CASSLGRVYEQYF. The CDR3 DNA follows: TGTGCCAGCAGTTTGGGCAGGGTCTACGAGCAGTACTTC.

This chain uses TRBV29-1 with TRBJ1-5; weak D call: TRBD1 (5 bases). The CDR3 sequence is 12 residues long. V dropped 6 bases and J dropped 4 bases, with 10 bases sitting between them. In germline, CDR1 is SQVTM, CDR2 ANQGSEA. DNA of the CDR3: TGCAGCGTAAGGGAGGGGAATCAGCCCCAGCATTTT. Translation: CSVREGNQPQHF.

This clone was detected once. V is TRBV19 and J is TRBJ1-5, with 7 bases lining up with TRBD1. CDR3 length: 14 amino acids. CDR1 is LNHDA and CDR2 is SQIVND in the germline V gene (reference sequence). Unmatched junction bases numbered 5, after V lost 7 bases and J lost 2 bases. The CDR3 spells CASTQGYGNQPQHF. DNA for the CDR3: TGTGCCAGTACACAGGGGTACGGCAATCAGCCCCAGCATTTT.